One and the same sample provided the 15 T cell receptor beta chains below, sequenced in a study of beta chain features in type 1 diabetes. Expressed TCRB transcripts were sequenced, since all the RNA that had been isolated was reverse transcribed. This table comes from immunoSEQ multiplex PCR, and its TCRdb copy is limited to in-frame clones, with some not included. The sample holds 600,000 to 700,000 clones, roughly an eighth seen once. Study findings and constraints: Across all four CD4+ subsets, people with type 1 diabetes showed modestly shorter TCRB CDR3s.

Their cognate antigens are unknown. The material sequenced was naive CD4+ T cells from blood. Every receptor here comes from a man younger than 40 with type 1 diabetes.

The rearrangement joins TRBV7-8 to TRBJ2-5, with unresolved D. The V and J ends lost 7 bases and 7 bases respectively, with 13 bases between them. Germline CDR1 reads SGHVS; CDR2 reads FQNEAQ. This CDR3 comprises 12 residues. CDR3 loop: CASTPDSRTQYF. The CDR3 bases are TGTGCCAGCACCCCCGACTCGAGGACCCAGTACTTC. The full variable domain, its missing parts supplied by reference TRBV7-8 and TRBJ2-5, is GAGVSQSPRYKVAKRGQDVALRCDPISGHVSLFWYQQALGQGPEFLTYFQNEAQLDKSGLPSDRFFAERPEGSVSTLKIQRTQQEDSAVYLCASTPDSRTQYFGPGTRLLVL.

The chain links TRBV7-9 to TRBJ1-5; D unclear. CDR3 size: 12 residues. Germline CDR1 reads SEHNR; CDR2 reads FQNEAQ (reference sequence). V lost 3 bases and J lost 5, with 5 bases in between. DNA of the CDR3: TGTGCCAGCAGCTTCCAGGATCAGCCCCAGCATTTT. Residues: CASSFQDQPQHF.

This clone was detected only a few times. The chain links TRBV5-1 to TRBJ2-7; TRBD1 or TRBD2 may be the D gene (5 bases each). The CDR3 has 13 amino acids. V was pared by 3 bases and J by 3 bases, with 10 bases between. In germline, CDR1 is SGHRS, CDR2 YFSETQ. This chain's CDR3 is CASSSGTDYEQYF. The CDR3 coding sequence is TGCGCCAGCAGCTCCGGGACCGACTACGAGCAGTACTTC.

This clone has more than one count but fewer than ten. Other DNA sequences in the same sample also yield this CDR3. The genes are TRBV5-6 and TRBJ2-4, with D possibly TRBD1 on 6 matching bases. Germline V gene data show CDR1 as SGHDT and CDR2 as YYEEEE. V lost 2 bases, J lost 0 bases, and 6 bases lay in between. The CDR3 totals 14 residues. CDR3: CASSLGGAKNIQYF. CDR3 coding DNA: TGTGCCAGCAGCTTAGGGGGAGCCAAAAACATTCAGTACTTC.

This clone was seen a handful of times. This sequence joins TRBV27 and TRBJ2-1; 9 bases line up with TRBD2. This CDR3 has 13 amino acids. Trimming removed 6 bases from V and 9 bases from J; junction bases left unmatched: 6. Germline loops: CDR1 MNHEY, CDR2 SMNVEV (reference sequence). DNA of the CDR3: TGTGCCAGCAGCATGCGGGGGGGCACTGAGCAGTTCTTC. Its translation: CASSMRGGTEQFF.

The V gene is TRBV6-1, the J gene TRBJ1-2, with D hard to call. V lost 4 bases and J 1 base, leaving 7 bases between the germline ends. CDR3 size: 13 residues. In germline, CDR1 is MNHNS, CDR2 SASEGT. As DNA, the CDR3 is TGTGCCAGCAGTGTAGAGGGTAACTATGGCTACACCTTC. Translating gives CASSVEGNYGYTF.

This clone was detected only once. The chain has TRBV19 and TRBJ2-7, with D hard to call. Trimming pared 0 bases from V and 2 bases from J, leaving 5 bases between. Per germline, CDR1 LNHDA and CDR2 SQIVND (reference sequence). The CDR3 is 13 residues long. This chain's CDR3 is CASSIDKAYEQYF. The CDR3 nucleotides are TGTGCCAGTAGTATAGACAAAGCCTACGAGCAGTACTTC. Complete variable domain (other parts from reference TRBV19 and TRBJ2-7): DGGITQSPKYLFRKEGQNVTLSCEQNLNHDAMYWYRQDPGQGLRLIYYSQIVNDFQKGDIAEGYSVSREKKESFPLTVTSAQKNPTAFYLCASSIDKAYEQYFGPGTRLTVT.

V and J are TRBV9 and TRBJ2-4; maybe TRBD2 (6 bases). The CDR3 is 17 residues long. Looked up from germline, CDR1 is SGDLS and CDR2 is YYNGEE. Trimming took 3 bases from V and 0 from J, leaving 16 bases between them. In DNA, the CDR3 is TGTGCCAGCAGCGCGACCGGGACTCCCTTAGCCAAAAACATTCAGTACTTC. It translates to CASSATGTPLAKNIQYF.

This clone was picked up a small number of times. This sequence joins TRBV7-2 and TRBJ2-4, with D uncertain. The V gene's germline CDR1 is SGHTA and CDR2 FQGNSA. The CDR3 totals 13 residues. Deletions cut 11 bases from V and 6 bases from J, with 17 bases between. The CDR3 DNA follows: TGTGCCGGGTCCTTTGGCGGTGGAAACATTCAGTACTTC. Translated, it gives CAGSFGGGNIQYF.

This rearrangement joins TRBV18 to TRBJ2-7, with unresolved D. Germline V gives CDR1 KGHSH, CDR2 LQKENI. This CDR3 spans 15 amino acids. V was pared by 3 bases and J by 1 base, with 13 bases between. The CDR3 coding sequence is TGTGCCAGCTCACCCCCCCAGCTGGGATCCTACGAGCAGTACTTC. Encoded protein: CASSPPQLGSYEQYF.

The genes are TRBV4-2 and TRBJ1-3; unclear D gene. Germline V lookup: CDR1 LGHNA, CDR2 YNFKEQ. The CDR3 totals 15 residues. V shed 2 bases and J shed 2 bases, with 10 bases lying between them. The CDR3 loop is CASSQFGQTGNTIYF. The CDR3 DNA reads TGTGCCAGCAGCCAATTTGGGCAAACTGGAAACACCATATATTTT.

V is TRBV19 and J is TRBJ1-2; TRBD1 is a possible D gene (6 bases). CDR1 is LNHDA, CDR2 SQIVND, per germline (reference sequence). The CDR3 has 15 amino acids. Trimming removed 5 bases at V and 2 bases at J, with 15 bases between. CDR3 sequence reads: CASSLGRGSNYGYTF. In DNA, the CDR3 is TGTGCCAGTAGTCTCGGCAGGGGATCCAACTATGGCTACACCTTC.

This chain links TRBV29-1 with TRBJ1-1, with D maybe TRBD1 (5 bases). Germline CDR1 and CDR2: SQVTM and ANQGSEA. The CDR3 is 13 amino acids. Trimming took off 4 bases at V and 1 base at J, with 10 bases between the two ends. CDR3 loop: CSVVNRRNTEAFF. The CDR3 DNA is TGCAGCGTTGTGAACAGGCGGAACACTGAAGCTTTCTTT.

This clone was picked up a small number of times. CDR3 in amino acids: CASSPGQGSGGYTF. CDR3 DNA: TGCGCCAGCAGCCCGGGACAGGGTAGCGGTGGCTACACCTTC. This chain uses TRBV5-1 with TRBJ1-2; 9 positions match TRBD1. From germline, CDR1 is SGHRS and CDR2 YFSETQ. V gave up 4 bases and J gave up 7 bases; unmatched junction bases: 8. This CDR3 has 14 residues.

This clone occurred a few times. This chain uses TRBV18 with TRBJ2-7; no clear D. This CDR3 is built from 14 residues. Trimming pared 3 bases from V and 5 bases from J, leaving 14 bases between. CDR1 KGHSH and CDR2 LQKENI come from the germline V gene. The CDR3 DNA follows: TGTGCCAGCTCACCCCGGGCTCGGCAGAACGAGCAGTACTTC. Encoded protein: CASSPRARQNEQYF.